The 18 T cell receptor beta chains in this list originate from one sample, sequenced in a study of beta chain features in type 1 diabetes. Findings of the study overall: For Type 1 diabetes patients, all four CD4+ subsets carried TCRB CDR3s that were moderately but significantly shorter.

Antigens for these TCRs are unknown. As every portion of the isolated RNA was reverse transcribed, the sequencing read expressed TCRB transcripts. Only in-frame clones appear in the TCRdb table, and some are missing; sequencing was by immunoSEQ multiplex PCR. The repertoire holds around 140,000 clones, with approximately 10% as singletons. Sequencing was performed on central memory CD4+ T cells from blood. The receptors stem from a man aged 25-40 years with type 1 diabetes.

This clone was counted between two and nine times. The DNA for the CDR3 is TGTGCCAGCAGTTCAAACAGGGGAGAAAAACTGTTTTTT. Protein: CASSSNRGEKLFF. The rearrangement uses TRBV27 and TRBJ1-4; 7 positions agree with TRBD1. The V segment lost 4 bases and the J segment 8 bases; nucleotides outside the gene matches: 4. The V gene's germline CDR1 is MNHEY and CDR2 SMNVEV (reference sequence). CDR3 length equals 13 residues.

The V gene is TRBV19, the J gene TRBJ1-6, with D possibly matching TRBD1 (5 bases). Trimming pared 4 bases from V and 10 bases from J, leaving 11 bases between. From germline, CDR1 is LNHDA and CDR2 SQIVND (reference sequence). This CDR3 is 13 amino acids long. The CDR3 loop is CASSTGGASPLHF. In DNA, the CDR3 is TGTGCCAGTAGTACGGGGGGAGCATCACCCCTCCACTTT.

The chain uses TRBV30 and TRBJ1-2; 8 positions agree with TRBD1. The J segment lost 8 bases and the V segment lost 3 bases, leaving 5 bases of the junction unmatched. The germline V gene encodes CDR1 GTSNPN and CDR2 SVGIG (reference sequence). CDR3 size: 12 residues. The CDR3 DNA sequence: TGTGCCTGGAGGCAGGGGGCGCGGGGCTACACCTTC. The encoded protein is CAWRQGARGYTF. The whole variable domain, filled in from reference TRBV30 and TRBJ1-2, reads SQTIHQWPATLVQPVGSPLSLECTVEGTSNPNLYWYRQAAGRGLQLLFYSVGIGQISSEVPQNLSASRPQDRQFILSSKKLLLSDSGFYLCAWRQGARGYTFGSGTRLTVV.

The chain combines TRBV6-5 with TRBJ1-1; D not resolved. V was pared by 5 bases and J by 4 bases, with 8 bases between. Germline CDR1 is MNHEY and CDR2 is SVGAGI. The CDR3 sequence is 12 residues long. DNA of the CDR3: TGTGCCAGCAGTCTCGAGGGCACTGAAGCTTTCTTT. Protein product: CASSLEGTEAFF.

CDR3 sequence: CASRSSGYTDTQYF. The CDR3 DNA reads as TGTGCCAGCCGGAGTAGCGGCTACACAGATACGCAGTATTTT. V and J are TRBV4-2 and TRBJ2-3; possibly TRBD2 for D (6 bases). This CDR3 region has 14 residues. Germline CDR1 reads LGHNA; CDR2 reads YNFKEQ. Trimming shortened V by 8 bases and J by 2 bases, and 14 bases separated the two germline ends.

This clone turned up a few times. This rearrangement joins TRBV19 to TRBJ2-7; D gene unclear. V was shortened by 3 bases and J by 1 base, with 7 bases between the two germline ends. The germline V gene has CDR1 LNHDA and CDR2 SQIVND (reference sequence). The CDR3 consists of 13 residues. CDR3 sequence reads: CASSIQVSYEQYF. The CDR3 DNA reads TGTGCCAGTAGTATCCAGGTTTCCTACGAGCAGTACTTC.

In its sample, this clone was seen a few times. The chain employs TRBV7-9 and TRBJ2-3; D not certain. V was cut by 5 bases and J by 0 bases, with 3 bases left in between. The CDR3 extends over 12 amino acids. Per the germline V gene, CDR1 is SEHNR and CDR2 is FQNEAQ (reference sequence). CDR3 loop: CASSPSTDTQYF. CDR3 nucleotide sequence: TGTGCCAGCAGCCCGAGCACAGATACGCAGTATTTT.

This clone was counted ten times or more. The J gene is TRBJ1-4, the V gene TRBV7-9; 7 bases are a match to TRBD1. The CDR3 runs to 15 residues. V was clipped by 4 bases and J by 8 bases; unmatched bases: 10. The germline V gene encodes CDR1 SEHNR and CDR2 FQNEAQ (reference sequence). The CDR3 DNA is TGTGCCAGCAGCTCATCCGACAGGGAAGGGGAAAAACTGTTTTTT. Protein: CASSSSDREGEKLFF.

This clone was observed a few times. J is TRBJ2-5 and V is TRBV4-1; 8 positions match TRBD1. The CDR3 sequence is 15 residues long. V was pared by 4 bases and J by 4 bases, with 8 bases of the junction left unmatched. Germline CDR1 reads MGHRA; CDR2 reads YSYEKL. The CDR3 region is CASSREGQAGETQYF. The CDR3 DNA follows: TGCGCCAGCAGCCGAGAGGGACAGGCCGGAGAGACCCAGTACTTC.

This clone came up a few times. The chain employs TRBV7-6 and TRBJ2-1; 9 bases agree with TRBD1. The J segment lost 5 bases and the V segment lost 6 bases, leaving 5 bases of the junction unmatched. The CDR3 length is 14 residues. The germline CDR1 and CDR2 sequences are SGHVS and FNYEAQ. DNA of the CDR3: TGTGCCAGCAGGCCCGGGACAGGGAACAATGAGCAGTTCTTC. Amino acids: CASRPGTGNNEQFF.

CDR3 in DNA: TGCGCCAGCAGCCAACAGCTAGAGTACGAGCAGTACTTC. The encoded protein is CASSQQLEYEQYF. The chain couples TRBV4-3 to TRBJ2-7, with no clear D. CDR3 length equals 13 residues. CDR1 is LGHNA and CDR2 is YSLEER in the germline V gene. The V end lost 2 bases, the J end lost 4 bases, and 9 bases lay between the germline ends.

This clone was seen a handful of times. The CDR3 protein is CASSFAGANVLTF. CDR3 nucleotide sequence: TGTGCCAGCAGCTTCGCTGGGGCCAACGTCCTGACTTTC. The chain couples TRBV7-2 to TRBJ2-6; D gene ambiguous. The CDR3 totals 13 residues. Germline CDR1 and CDR2: SGHTA and FQGNSA. The V gene lost 3 bases and the J gene lost 2 bases, with 2 bases spanning the gap.

This clone was seen a few times. The rearrangement uses TRBV10-2 and TRBJ1-6, with TRBD1 matching over 8 bases. The V and J ends lost 7 bases and 5 bases, in that order; junction bases with no gene match: 4. Looked up from germline, CDR1 is WSHSY and CDR2 is SAAADI. This CDR3 is 14 amino acids long. The CDR3 DNA follows: TGCGCCAGCACCCCGGACAGGGATAATTCACCCCTCCACTTT. Translating it yields CASTPDRDNSPLHF.

The chain links TRBV23-1 to TRBJ2-3, with 12 bases that match TRBD2. TRBV23-1 is treated as an ORF (open reading frame) with a function not yet certain. This CDR3 is built from 20 residues. J gave up 0 bases and V 6 bases, and 16 bases lay outside the gene matches. The CDR3 coding sequence is TGCGCCAGCAGCCAAGCGTTGACTAGCGGGGGCCCAACTAGCACAGATACGCAGTATTTT. Amino acid sequence: CASSQALTSGGPTSTDTQYF.

This clone was counted between two and nine times. The V call is TRBV19, the J call TRBJ1-5; TRBD1 is a possible D gene (6 bases). The CDR3 covers 15 residues. Germline CDR1 is LNHDA and CDR2 is SQIVND (reference sequence). V shed 1 base and J shed 8 bases, with 15 bases lying between them. DNA for the CDR3: TGTGCCAGTAGTATAGGTAGGGGGAGGGGGAAGCCCCAGCATTTT. Its protein is CASSIGRGRGKPQHF.

This chain uses TRBV6-6 with TRBJ2-7; 9 bases fit TRBD1. CDR1 and CDR2 from the germline V gene are MNHNY and SVGAGI (reference sequence). Losses at the gene ends were 4 bases for V and 3 bases for J; bases not matched to a gene: 7. The CDR3 runs to 15 residues. The CDR3 nucleotides read TGTGCCAGCAGTTCACGTGGGACAGGGAACTACGAGCAGTACTTC. This gives the protein CASSSRGTGNYEQYF.

This chain uses TRBV2 with TRBJ2-5, with D possibly TRBD2 on 5 matching bases. V lost 11 bases and J 1 base, leaving 11 bases between the germline ends. The CDR3 runs to 12 residues. Germline loops: CDR1 SNHLY, CDR2 FYNNEI. The CDR3 nucleotides read TGTGCCGTCCGGGGTACCCAAGAGACCCAGTACTTC. Its translation is CAVRGTQETQYF.

This clone was counted a few times. The V gene is TRBV18, the J gene TRBJ2-3; D gene ambiguous. The V end lost 0 bases, the J end lost 4 bases, and 8 bases lay between the germline ends. The CDR3 is made up of 14 amino acids. The germline V gene has CDR1 KGHSH and CDR2 LQKENI. The CDR3 DNA follows: TGTGCCAGCTCACCACCGAGCCGCTCAGATACGCAGTATTTT. Protein product: CASSPPSRSDTQYF.